This is a list of T cell receptor beta chains from one sample in a study of blood T cell repertoires in COVID-19. Libraries were prepared by immunoSEQ multiplex PCR; TCRdb keeps only in-frame clonotypes and omits some of them. The sample lists about 400,000 clones, 88% occurring once. The material sequenced was PBMCs or T cells enriched from blood (not recorded which). The source of these receptors is a woman between 40 and 50 years old with acute COVID-19. CDR3s include the opening cysteine and the closing phenylalanine or tryptophan. D genes are given only for firm matches. Expanded clones are given a class, and other clones once, few, many or no size at all.

NA 14 NA TRBJ1-4 TRBV29-1 CSVGVQGANEKLFF TGCAGCGTTGGAGTGCAGGGCGCTAATGAAAAACTGTTTTTT
NA 14 NA TRBJ2-7 TRBV6-5 CASSSTSFPYEQYF TGTGCCAGCAGTTCGACTTCCTTTCCCTACGAGCAGTACTTC
NA 14 TRBD1 TRBJ1-2 TRBV6-6 CASIQRTGQNGYTF TGTGCCAGCATACAAAGGACAGGGCAGAATGGCTACACCTTC
NA 12 NA TRBJ1-1 TRBV21-1 CASSKPMGRDFF TGTGCCAGCAGCAAACCAATGGGCCGGGATTTCTTT
NA 16 TRBD2 TRBJ2-1 TRBV7-2 CASSPTGSGGAREQFF TGTGCCAGCAGCCCCACGGGTAGCGGGGGGGCCAGGGAGCAGTTCTTC
NA 15 TRBD2 TRBJ2-5 TRBV5-1 CASLLAGGVQETQYF TGCGCCAGCCTCCTAGCGGGGGGCGTCCAAGAGACCCAGTACTTC
NA 14 NA TRBJ1-1 TRBV7-9 CASSLTGLDTEAFF TGTGCCAGCAGCTTAACTGGGCTTGACACTGAAGCTTTCTTT
NA 13 NA TRBJ1-1 TRBV12-3/TRBV12-4 CASSLVRNTEAFF TGTGCCAGCAGTTTAGTCAGGAACACTGAAGCTTTCTTT
NA 13 NA TRBJ1-6 TRBV6-5 CASSQGQNSPLHF TGTGCCAGCAGTCAGGGGCAAAATTCACCCCTCCACTTT
once 16 NA TRBJ2-1 TRBV3-1/TRBV3-2 CASSQDPSAGGDEQFF TGTGCCAGCAGCCAAGATCCCTCAGCGGGTGGCGATGAGCAGTTCTTC
NA 14 NA TRBJ1-6 TRBV21-1 CASSETVFNSPLHF TGTGCCAGCAGCGAGACAGTTTTTAATTCACCCCTCCACTTT